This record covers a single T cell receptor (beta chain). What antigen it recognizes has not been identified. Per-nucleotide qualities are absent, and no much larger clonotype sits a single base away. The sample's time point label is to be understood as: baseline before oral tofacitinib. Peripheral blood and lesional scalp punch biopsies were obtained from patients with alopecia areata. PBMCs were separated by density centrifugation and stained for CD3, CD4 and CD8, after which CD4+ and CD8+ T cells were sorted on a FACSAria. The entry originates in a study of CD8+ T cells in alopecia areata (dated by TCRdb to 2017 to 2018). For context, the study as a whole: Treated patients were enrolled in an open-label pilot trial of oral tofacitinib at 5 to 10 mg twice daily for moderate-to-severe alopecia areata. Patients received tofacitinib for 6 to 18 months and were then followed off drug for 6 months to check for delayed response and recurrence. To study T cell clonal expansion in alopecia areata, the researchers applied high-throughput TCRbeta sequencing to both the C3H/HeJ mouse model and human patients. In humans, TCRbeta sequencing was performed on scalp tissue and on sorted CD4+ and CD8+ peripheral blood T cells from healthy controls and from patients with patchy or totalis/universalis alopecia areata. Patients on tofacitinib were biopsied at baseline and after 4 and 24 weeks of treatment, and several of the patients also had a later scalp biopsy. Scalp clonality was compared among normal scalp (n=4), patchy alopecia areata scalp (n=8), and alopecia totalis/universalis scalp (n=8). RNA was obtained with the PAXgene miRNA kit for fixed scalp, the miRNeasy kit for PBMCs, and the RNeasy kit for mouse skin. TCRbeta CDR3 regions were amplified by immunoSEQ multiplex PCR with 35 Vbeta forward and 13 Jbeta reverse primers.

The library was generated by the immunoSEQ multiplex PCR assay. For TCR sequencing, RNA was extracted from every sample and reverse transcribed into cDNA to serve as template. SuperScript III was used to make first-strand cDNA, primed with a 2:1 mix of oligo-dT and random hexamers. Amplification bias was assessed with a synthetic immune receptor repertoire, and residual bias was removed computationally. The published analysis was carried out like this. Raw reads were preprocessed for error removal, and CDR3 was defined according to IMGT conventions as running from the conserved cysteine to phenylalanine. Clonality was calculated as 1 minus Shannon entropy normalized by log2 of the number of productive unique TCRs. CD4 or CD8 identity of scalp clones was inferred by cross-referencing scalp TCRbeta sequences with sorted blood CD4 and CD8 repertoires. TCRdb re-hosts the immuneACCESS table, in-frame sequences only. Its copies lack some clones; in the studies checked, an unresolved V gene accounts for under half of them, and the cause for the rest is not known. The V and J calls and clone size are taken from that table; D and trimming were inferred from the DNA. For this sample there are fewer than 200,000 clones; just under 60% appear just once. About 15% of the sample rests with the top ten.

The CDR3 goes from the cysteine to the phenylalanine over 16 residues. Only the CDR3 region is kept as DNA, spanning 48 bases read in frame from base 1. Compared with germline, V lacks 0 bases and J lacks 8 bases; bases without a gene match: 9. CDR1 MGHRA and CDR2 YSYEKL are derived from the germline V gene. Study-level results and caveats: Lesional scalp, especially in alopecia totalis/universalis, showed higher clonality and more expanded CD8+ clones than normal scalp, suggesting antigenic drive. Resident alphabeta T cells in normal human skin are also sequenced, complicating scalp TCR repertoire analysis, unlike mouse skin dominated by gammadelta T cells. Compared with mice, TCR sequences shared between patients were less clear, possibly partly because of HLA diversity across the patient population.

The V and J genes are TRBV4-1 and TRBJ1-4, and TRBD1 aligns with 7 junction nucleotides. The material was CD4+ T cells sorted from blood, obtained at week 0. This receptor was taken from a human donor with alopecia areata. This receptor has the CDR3 CASSQDRRDSREKLFF. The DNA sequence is TGCGCCAGCAGCCAAGATCGCAGGGACAGTAGGGAAAAACTGTTTTTT.